This TCR beta chain was retrieved from a study of cytomegalovirus exposure and HLA in healthy donors. This CDR3 spans 14 amino acids. V was shortened by 0 bases and J by 11 bases, with 16 bases between the two germline ends. CDR1 and CDR2 (germline): SGHTA, FQGNSA. The PCR used 60 Vbeta and 13 Jbeta primers. This table comes from immunoSEQ multiplex PCR, and its TCRdb copy is limited to in-frame clones, with some not included. The sample comprises about 200,000 clones, roughly 82% of which are singletons, and 6% rests with the top ten. The clonotype comes from a man aged 40-49 years in good health and CMV-seropositive. The rearrangement joins TRBV7-2 to TRBJ1-1; TRBD1 is a possible D gene (5 bases). The source material was PBMCs. The CDR3 nucleotides are TGTGCCAGCAGCTTAGCGCTTGCGGGGACTTGGGCTTTCTTT. Its protein product is CASSLALAGTWAFF. The full variable domain, with the rest looked up from reference TRBV7-2 and TRBJ1-1, is GAGVSQSPSNKVTEKGKDVELRCDPISGHTALYWYRQSLGQGLEFLIYFQGNSAPDKSGLPSDRFSAERTGGSVSTLTIQRTQQEDSAVYLCASSLALAGTWAFFGQGTRLTVV.